The clone carrying this TCR beta chain was counted between two and nine times. Authors' data handling: Reference gene primer amplification yielded estimated nucleated cell counts. The data were produced by immunoSEQ multiplex PCR, yet TCRdb's version contains in-frame clones alone and is incomplete. V and J calls and clone size are copied from that table; D and trimming were computed from the DNA. The repertoire includes some 45,000 clones, 83% of them detected once, and 8% to 9% sits in the top ten. The entry originates in a study of blood T cell repertoires in COVID-19. The ends were cut back, 5 bases at V and 0 bases at J, with 12 bases in the middle. The CDR3 runs 14 residues. From germline, CDR1 is SGDLS and CDR2 YYNGEE.

Sequenced sample: peripheral blood. The TCR comes from a man at least 80 years old in a cohort sampled during active COVID-19. The rearrangement links TRBV9 to TRBJ2-7, with D possibly TRBD1 on 6 matching bases. The CDR3 DNA is TGTGCCAGCAGTGCCGGACAGTACTCCTACGAGCAGTACTTC. Translation gives CASSAGQYSYEQYF.